The rows below give T cell receptor beta chains drawn from one sample of a study of cytotoxic CD8 clonotypes in ibrutinib-treated CLL. Data came from immunoSEQ multiplex PCR; TCRdb stores just in-frame clones and leaves some out. The sample yields 20,000 to 25,000 clones, 74% seen once. The sample in question was PBMCs, obtained before ibrutinib treatment. The receptor set was obtained from a human donor with chronic lymphocytic leukemia. CDR3s include the opening cysteine and the closing phenylalanine or tryptophan. The D gene is left open where the match is weak. Where a row states a size, it is once, few, many or the class of an expanded clone; other rows omit it.

abundance: -; d_gene: -; v_gene: TRBV2; j_gene: TRBJ2-5; CDR3nt: TGTGCCAGCAGTGGAGGGACGGTACAAGAGACCCAGTACTTC; CDR3aa: CASSGGTVQETQYF
abundance: -; d_gene: TRBD1; v_gene: TRBV7-2; j_gene: TRBJ1-1; CDR3nt: TGTGCCAGCAGCTTAGGTGACAGGGGGAACACTGAAGCTTTCTTT; CDR3aa: CASSLGDRGNTEAFF
abundance: -; d_gene: -; v_gene: TRBV5-4; j_gene: TRBJ2-5; CDR3nt: TGTGCCAGCAGCTTGGGGGACTCGCAAGAGACCCAGTACTTC; CDR3aa: CASSLGDSQETQYF
abundance: few; d_gene: -; v_gene: TRBV7-2; j_gene: TRBJ1-2; CDR3nt: TGTGCCAGCAGCTTAGAGTCAGTGGGCTATGGCTACACCTTC; CDR3aa: CASSLESVGYGYTF
abundance: few; d_gene: -; v_gene: TRBV5-8; j_gene: TRBJ2-5; CDR3nt: TGTGCCAGCTCTCTTGTAGAGACCCAGTACTTC; CDR3aa: CASSLVETQYF
abundance: once; d_gene: -; v_gene: TRBV29-1; j_gene: TRBJ2-7; CDR3nt: TGCAGCGTTATGAGTCAGGGGAGTAACTACGAGCAGTACTTC; CDR3aa: CSVMSQGSNYEQYF
abundance: -; d_gene: -; v_gene: TRBV15; j_gene: TRBJ2-7; CDR3nt: TGTGCCACCAGCAGAGTAGATTCCTACGAGCAGTACTTC; CDR3aa: CATSRVDSYEQYF
abundance: -; d_gene: -; v_gene: TRBV4-3; j_gene: TRBJ2-2; CDR3nt: TGCGCCAGCAGCCAAGTACCCTTTGGGAACACCGGGGAGCTGTTTTTT; CDR3aa: CASSQVPFGNTGELFF
abundance: few; d_gene: -; v_gene: TRBV6-1; j_gene: TRBJ1-5; CDR3nt: TGTGCCAGCAGCCCCGCCCCCAATCAGCCCCAGCATTTT; CDR3aa: CASSPAPNQPQHF
abundance: -; d_gene: -; v_gene: TRBV10-3; j_gene: TRBJ1-1; CDR3nt: TGTGCCATCAGTGCGACAGTGAACACTGAAGCTTTCTTT; CDR3aa: CAISATVNTEAFF
abundance: few; d_gene: TRBD1; v_gene: TRBV5-1; j_gene: TRBJ2-7; CDR3nt: TGCGCCAGCAGCTGGACCCGGGGGACAGGGGGTGGTGAGCAGTACTTC; CDR3aa: CASSWTRGTGGGEQYF
abundance: once; d_gene: TRBD2; v_gene: TRBV18; j_gene: TRBJ2-3; CDR3nt: TGTGCCAGCTCACACGTCGCGCAAATAGCGGGAGGTGCAGATACGCAGTATTTT; CDR3aa: CASSHVAQIAGGADTQYF
abundance: -; d_gene: -; v_gene: TRBV6-4; j_gene: TRBJ2-1; CDR3nt: TGTGCCAGCAGTAGGTGGGCCAACAATGAGCAGTTCTTC; CDR3aa: CASSRWANNEQFF
abundance: -; d_gene: TRBD1; v_gene: TRBV28; j_gene: TRBJ2-2; CDR3nt: TGTGCCAGCAGTTTAGTTTCCGGGACAGTAAACACCGGGGAGCTGTTTTTT; CDR3aa: CASSLVSGTVNTGELFF
abundance: -; d_gene: -; v_gene: TRBV7-9; j_gene: TRBJ2-7; CDR3nt: TGTGCCAGCAGCTTAGTCGAGGGCAGGGACGAGCAGTACTTC; CDR3aa: CASSLVEGRDEQYF
abundance: -; d_gene: TRBD2; v_gene: TRBV28; j_gene: TRBJ2-2; CDR3nt: TGTGCCAGCGGGACTAGCGGGAGGGCCACCGGGGAGCTGTTTTTT; CDR3aa: CASGTSGRATGELFF
abundance: -; d_gene: -; v_gene: TRBV6-5; j_gene: TRBJ1-3; CDR3nt: TGTGCCAGCAGGCGCTCGAACACCATATATTTT; CDR3aa: CASRRSNTIYF
abundance: -; d_gene: TRBD1; v_gene: TRBV11-2; j_gene: TRBJ1-4; CDR3nt: TGTGCCAGCAGGAATAACCCGACAGGGAATGAAAAACTGTTTTTT; CDR3aa: CASRNNPTGNEKLFF
abundance: -; d_gene: -; v_gene: TRBV12-5; j_gene: TRBJ2-6; CDR3nt: TGTGCTAGTGGTTGTGACAGTGCAGGACAAAGTCGGGCCAACGTCCTGACTTTC; CDR3aa: CASGCDSAGQSRANVLTF
abundance: -; d_gene: -; v_gene: TRBV4-1; j_gene: TRBJ2-2; CDR3nt: TGCGCCAGCAGCCCCACGAGTGCGGGCTTCACCGGGGAGCTGTTTTTT; CDR3aa: CASSPTSAGFTGELFF
abundance: -; d_gene: -; v_gene: TRBV30; j_gene: TRBJ1-5; CDR3nt: TGTGCCTGGAGTGAAGTTATTAGCAATCAGCCCCAGCATTTT; CDR3aa: CAWSEVISNQPQHF
abundance: -; d_gene: -; v_gene: TRBV5-1; j_gene: TRBJ1-1; CDR3nt: TGCGCCAGCAGCCCACCCGCGGGGGCGATTGAAGCTTTCTTT; CDR3aa: CASSPPAGAIEAFF
abundance: -; d_gene: TRBD2; v_gene: TRBV9; j_gene: TRBJ2-3; CDR3nt: TGTGCCAGCAGCCCCTCCGGGACTAGCGGGAGAGGAGGCACAGATACGCAGTATTTT; CDR3aa: CASSPSGTSGRGGTDTQYF
abundance: -; d_gene: -; v_gene: TRBV30; j_gene: TRBJ1-6; CDR3nt: TGTGCCTGGAGTGTATATTCATCCTTTAGGGCGTTCGATAATTCACCCCTCCACTTT; CDR3aa: CAWSVYSSFRAFDNSPLHF
abundance: -; d_gene: -; v_gene: TRBV7-2; j_gene: TRBJ2-1; CDR3nt: TGTGCCAGCAGCTTAGCCGACTCCTACAATGAGCAGTTCTTC; CDR3aa: CASSLADSYNEQFF
abundance: -; d_gene: -; v_gene: TRBV9; j_gene: TRBJ2-3; CDR3nt: TGTGCCAGCAGCGTAGGAGGGCCTGGGGATACGCAGTATTTT; CDR3aa: CASSVGGPGDTQYF
abundance: medium-sized; d_gene: -; v_gene: TRBV4-2; j_gene: TRBJ2-7; CDR3nt: TGTGCCAGCAGCCAGTTATCGGGGGAGGCCTACGAGCAGTACTTC; CDR3aa: CASSQLSGEAYEQYF
abundance: -; d_gene: -; v_gene: TRBV2; j_gene: TRBJ1-2; CDR3nt: TGTGCCAGCAGGGAGGACCGAGTCTATGGCTACACCTTC; CDR3aa: CASREDRVYGYTF
abundance: -; d_gene: TRBD1; v_gene: TRBV10-3; j_gene: TRBJ2-3; CDR3nt: TGTGCCATCAGTGCGGGACAGATAAGCACAGATACGCAGTATTTT; CDR3aa: CAISAGQISTDTQYF
abundance: -; d_gene: -; v_gene: TRBV5-1; j_gene: TRBJ1-1; CDR3nt: TGCGCCAGCAGCCCCCAGCCCGACCTGAACACTGAAGCTTTCTTT; CDR3aa: CASSPQPDLNTEAFF
abundance: -; d_gene: TRBD2; v_gene: TRBV7-2; j_gene: TRBJ2-1; CDR3nt: TGTGCCAGCAGCCTACGGGCAGCGGGGAGCTCCTACAATGAGCAGTTCTTC; CDR3aa: CASSLRAAGSSYNEQFF
abundance: -; d_gene: -; v_gene: TRBV4-1; j_gene: TRBJ2-5; CDR3nt: TGCGCCAGCAGCCAAGTCTTATCCAAATCTTTGACCCAGTACTTC; CDR3aa: CASSQVLSKSLTQYF
abundance: -; d_gene: -; v_gene: TRBV5-1; j_gene: TRBJ2-2; CDR3nt: TGCGCCAGCAGCTCGACAGTCGCGAACACCGGGGAGCTGTTTTTT; CDR3aa: CASSSTVANTGELFF
abundance: -; d_gene: -; v_gene: TRBV27; j_gene: TRBJ1-6; CDR3nt: TGTGCCAGCCGCAGGGGAACCCATTATAATTCACCCCTCCACTTT; CDR3aa: CASRRGTHYNSPLHF
abundance: few; d_gene: -; v_gene: TRBV6-1; j_gene: TRBJ1-4; CDR3nt: TGTGCCAGCAGTCCCAGGTGGGGGCTTAATGAAAAACTGTTTTTT; CDR3aa: CASSPRWGLNEKLFF
abundance: -; d_gene: -; v_gene: TRBV28; j_gene: TRBJ1-2; CDR3nt: TGTGCCAGCCGAAAGGACCCGAAAAGGGGAAACTATGGCTACACCTTC; CDR3aa: CASRKDPKRGNYGYTF
abundance: -; d_gene: -; v_gene: TRBV19; j_gene: TRBJ2-6; CDR3nt: TGTGCCAGTAGTATGGCCCCCCGCGCTGGGGCCAACGTCCTGACTTTC; CDR3aa: CASSMAPRAGANVLTF
abundance: few; d_gene: -; v_gene: TRBV5-1; j_gene: TRBJ2-5; CDR3nt: TGCGCCAGCAGCTTGGCCGGGGTTCAAGAGACCCAGTACTTC; CDR3aa: CASSLAGVQETQYF
abundance: -; d_gene: -; v_gene: TRBV18; j_gene: TRBJ2-6; CDR3nt: TGTGCCAGCTCACTAGGGAGCTCTGGGGCCAACGTCCTGACTTTC; CDR3aa: CASSLGSSGANVLTF
abundance: -; d_gene: -; v_gene: TRBV5-1; j_gene: TRBJ2-1; CDR3nt: TGCGCCAGCAGCTTGGGGGGGAGCGAGTACAATGAGCAGTTCTTC; CDR3aa: CASSLGGSEYNEQFF
abundance: -; d_gene: -; v_gene: TRBV15; j_gene: TRBJ2-3; CDR3nt: TGTGCCACCAGCAGGGAGGGAAGGGCATCCGATACGCAGTATTTT; CDR3aa: CATSREGRASDTQYF
abundance: -; d_gene: -; v_gene: TRBV19; j_gene: TRBJ2-2; CDR3nt: TGTGCCAGTAGTATGGGGGGAATGAACACCGGGGAGCTGTTTTTT; CDR3aa: CASSMGGMNTGELFF
abundance: -; d_gene: -; v_gene: TRBV5-1; j_gene: TRBJ2-7; CDR3nt: TGCGCCAGCAGCCCCCCGACAGGCGAGGTAAGGTACTTC; CDR3aa: CASSPPTGEVRYF
abundance: -; d_gene: -; v_gene: TRBV29-1; j_gene: TRBJ1-1; CDR3nt: TGCAGCGTTGTAGGTCAGGGGTATATCACTGAAGCTTTCTTT; CDR3aa: CSVVGQGYITEAFF
abundance: -; d_gene: TRBD1; v_gene: TRBV2; j_gene: TRBJ2-2; CDR3nt: TGTGCCAGCAGTGCGACAGGGATTAACACCGGGGAGCTGTTTTTT; CDR3aa: CASSATGINTGELFF
abundance: -; d_gene: -; v_gene: TRBV5-1; j_gene: TRBJ1-5; CDR3nt: TGCGCCAGCAGCTTGTTTAGGAGAAACTTCTTTAGCAATCAGCCCCAGCATTTT; CDR3aa: CASSLFRRNFFSNQPQHF
abundance: -; d_gene: -; v_gene: TRBV5-1; j_gene: TRBJ2-6; CDR3nt: TGCGCCAGCAGCCCCTCGGGACTTACCTCTGGGGCCAACGTCCTGACTTTC; CDR3aa: CASSPSGLTSGANVLTF
abundance: -; d_gene: -; v_gene: TRBV4-3; j_gene: TRBJ2-1; CDR3nt: TGCGCCAGCAGCCTTCTCCGGCCGGATAATGAGCAGTTCTTC; CDR3aa: CASSLLRPDNEQFF
abundance: few; d_gene: -; v_gene: TRBV5-4; j_gene: TRBJ2-2; CDR3nt: TGTGCCAGCAGCTTGGCTCTTGGGGCAGGGCCGAACACCGGGGAGCTGTTTTTT; CDR3aa: CASSLALGAGPNTGELFF
abundance: -; d_gene: -; v_gene: TRBV5-6; j_gene: TRBJ2-7; CDR3nt: TGTGCCAGCAGCGGTTTGGGGGTCGACTACGAGCAGTACTTC; CDR3aa: CASSGLGVDYEQYF
abundance: -; d_gene: TRBD1; v_gene: TRBV9; j_gene: TRBJ1-2; CDR3nt: TGTGCCAGCAGCCAGACAGGGGGCTACTATGGCTACACCTTC; CDR3aa: CASSQTGGYYGYTF
abundance: once; d_gene: -; v_gene: TRBV19; j_gene: TRBJ1-5; CDR3nt: TGTGCCAGTAGTATAGATTTCTCCAGGGAGGGTCAGCCCCAGCATTTT; CDR3aa: CASSIDFSREGQPQHF
abundance: -; d_gene: TRBD1; v_gene: TRBV7-3; j_gene: TRBJ2-5; CDR3nt: TGTGCCAGCAGCTCGGGGACAGGGCGAGGCGAGACCCAGTACTTC; CDR3aa: CASSSGTGRGETQYF
abundance: -; d_gene: -; v_gene: TRBV27; j_gene: TRBJ2-3; CDR3nt: TGTGCCAGCAGTCCCGTCCAACTATGGGGCGGGAGCACAGATACGCAGTATTTT; CDR3aa: CASSPVQLWGGSTDTQYF
abundance: -; d_gene: -; v_gene: TRBV5-1; j_gene: TRBJ2-7; CDR3nt: TGCGCCAGCAGCTTGGTGTCAGGGGTGAGGTACGAGCAGTACTTC; CDR3aa: CASSLVSGVRYEQYF
abundance: -; d_gene: -; v_gene: TRBV6-6; j_gene: TRBJ1-5; CDR3nt: TGTGCCAGCAGTTACGGGGGGCCCCAGCATTTT; CDR3aa: CASSYGGPQHF